Listed here are 22 T cell receptor beta chains from one sample, sequenced in a study of T cells in women clearing cervical HPV infection (dated by TCRdb to the late 2010s). Library preparation employed the immunoSEQ multiplex PCR assay. What TCRdb holds here is the immuneACCESS table cut down to in-frame rearrangements. Part of the clones is not present; checked against another copy, under half of the missing clones reflect an unresolved V gene, and the others are unexplained. This sample's records show about 20,000 clones. The ten biggest clones cover 5% of the sample. The sequenced sample was blood buffy coat. The receptors were sampled from a woman between 18 and 70 years old with a cervical HPV16 infection that either progressed to CIN3+ or cleared (not recorded which).

For this clone: The CDR3 extends 3 residues past the end of the read, so its final part is completed from the germline J gene. The rearrangement links TRBV6-4 to TRBJ2-1; TRBD2 aligns across 8 bases. This CDR3 region has 15 residues. Trimming removed 4 bases from V and 8 bases from J; junction bases left unmatched: 10. CDR1 and CDR2 from the germline V gene are MRHNA and SNTAGT. The sequenced part of the CDR3 DNA is TGTGCCAGCAGTGGTCTTCCGGGGGGGCTGGATGAG. Translation: CASSGLPGGLDE. The complete CDR3 protein is CASSGLPGGLDEQFF.

A remark on this clone: Read coverage stops 3 residues before the CDR3 terminus; the germline J gene supplies the remainder. The V call is TRBV28, the J call TRBJ1-2, with 9 bases aligning to TRBD1. Per the germline V gene, CDR1 is MDHEN and CDR2 is SYDVKM. The J segment lost 2 bases and the V segment lost 2 bases, leaving 6 bases of the junction unmatched. CDR3 length: 16 amino acids. The sequenced CDR3 bases are TGTGCCAGCAGTTTACGCCCCGGGACAGGGAACTATGGC. Its protein is CASSLRPGTGNYG. The whole CDR3 region reads CASSLRPGTGNYGYTF.

With regard to this clone: One end of the junction is discordant with germline, which a read error may explain. The CDR3 end falls 3 residues outside the read, so it is completed with the germline J gene. The V and J genes are TRBV27 and TRBJ1-6; 7 nucleotides match TRBD1. Germline values: CDR1 MNHEY, CDR2 SMNVEV (reference sequence). This CDR3 contains 15 residues. The CDR3 DNA, read in part, is TGTGCCAGCCGTTTGGGGACAGTCTCAAATTCACCC. Encoded protein: CASRLGTVSNSP. The full CDR3 reads CASRLGTVSNSPLHF.

Notes on this clone: With the read ending 3 residues before the CDR3 end, the germline J gene is used to fill in that end. The chain is built from TRBV19 and TRBJ1-2; the D gene is possibly TRBD1 (5 bases). CDR3 length: 18 residues. From germline, CDR1 is LNHDA and CDR2 SQIVND (reference sequence). Trimming took 5 bases from V and 3 from J, leaving 25 bases between them. CDR3 in amino acids: CASSPRTPTTLGDYGYTF. The DNA read from the CDR3 is TGTGCCAGTAGTCCCCGGACACCAACCACCCTGGGCGACTATGGC. The variable domain in full, with the rest retrieved from reference TRBV19 and TRBJ1-2, is DGGITQSPKYLFRKEGQNVTLSCEQNLNHDAMYWYRQDPGQGLRLIYYSQIVNDFQKGDIAEGYSVSREKKESFPLTVTSAQKNPTAFYLCASSPRTPTTLGDYGYTFGSGTRLTVV.

Regarding this clone: The read stops 3 residues short of the end of the CDR3; the missing end is completed from the germline J gene. The V and J genes are TRBV6-2 or TRBV6-3 and TRBJ1-2; 9 nucleotides match TRBD1. Germline V gives CDR1 MNHEY, CDR2 SVGEGT. This CDR3 has 15 residues. CDR3 DNA, as far as it was read: TGTGCCAGCAGTTACTCCCACAGGGGGCCCAATGAC. It codes for CASSYSHRGPND. The whole CDR3 reads CASSYSHRGPNDYTF.

As to this clone: The DNA ends 3 residues before the CDR3 does, and the rest of the CDR3 is filled in from the germline J gene. This chain uses TRBV2 with TRBJ2-5, with 7 bases matching TRBD1. Germline V gene lookup returns CDR1 SNHLY and CDR2 FYNNEI. This CDR3 is 15 amino acids long. With 4 bases clipped from V and 4 bases from J, the junction kept 9 bases outside the gene matches. The CDR3 sequence: CASSAQGVNRETQYF. The sequenced part of the CDR3 DNA is TGTGCCAGCAGTGCCCAGGGGGTAAATAGAGAGACC. Variable domain in full (rest from reference TRBV2 and TRBJ2-5): EPEVTQTPSHQVTQMGQEVILRCVPISNHLYFYWYRQILGQKVEFLVSFYNNEISEKSEIFDDQFSVERPDGSNFTLKIRSTKLEDSAMYFCASSAQGVNRETQYFGPGTRLLVL.

Note on this clone: The read gets to within 3 residues of the CDR3 end, and the germline J gene fills in the rest. V is TRBV7-2 and J is TRBJ2-3; TRBD1 aligns across 8 bases. With 5 bases clipped from V and 6 bases from J, the junction kept 4 bases outside the gene matches. CDR1 and CDR2 (germline): SGHTA, FQGNSA. The CDR3 runs 13 residues. The sequenced part of the CDR3 DNA is TGTGCCAGCAGCCCCTACAGGGGGGATACG. This encodes CASSPYRGDT. The full CDR3 reads CASSPYRGDTQYF. Full variable domain (outside the CDR3, taken from reference TRBV7-2 and TRBJ2-3): GAGVSQSPSNKVTEKGKDVELRCDPISGHTALYWYRQSLGQGLEFLIYFQGNSAPDKSGLPSDRFSAERTGGSVSTLTIQRTQQEDSAVYLCASSPYRGDTQYFGPGTRLTVL.

Details on this clone: The read ends 3 residues before the CDR3 terminus; that terminus is restored from the germline J gene. This chain connects TRBV9 to TRBJ1-1; possibly TRBD1 for D (6 bases). The ends were cut back, 0 bases at V and 4 bases at J, with 7 bases in the middle. CDR3 length: 13 amino acids. Looked up from germline, CDR1 is SGDLS and CDR2 is YYNGEE. Partial CDR3 DNA: TGTGCCAGCAGCGTAGCCAGGGGCACTGAA. Translating gives CASSVARGTE. The entire CDR3 protein is CASSVARGTEAFF.

Concerning this clone: The read falls 3 residues short of the CDR3 end, and the missing part is taken from the germline J gene. The rearrangement joins TRBV2 to TRBJ2-1; TRBD1 is a possible D gene (5 bases). Germline V gives CDR1 SNHLY, CDR2 FYNNEI. The CDR3 totals 12 residues. Trimming removed 7 bases from V and 8 bases from J, with 12 bases in between. CDR3 region: CASTDRRYEQFF. CDR3 DNA (partial): TGTGCCAGCACCGACAGAAGGTATGAG.

Of note for this clone: The read stops 3 residues short of the end of the CDR3; the missing end is completed from the germline J gene. J is TRBJ2-5 and V is TRBV2; 15 bases are a match to TRBD2. V lost 6 bases, J lost 1 base, and 3 bases stayed unmatched. The CDR3 totals 16 residues. In germline, CDR1 is SNHLY, CDR2 FYNNEI. The sequenced part of the CDR3 DNA is TGTGCCAGCAGCTGGACTAGCGGGGGGGCCCAAGAGACC. Its translation is CASSWTSGGAQET. The full CDR3 protein is CASSWTSGGAQETQYF.

In the case of this clone: The read comes to an end 3 residues before the CDR3 does, leaving the germline J gene to fill in the end. The gene calls are TRBV28 and TRBJ2-2; 8 bases agree with TRBD1. CDR1 is MDHEN, CDR2 SYDVKM, per germline. The CDR3 has 14 residues. Trimming at V came to 6 bases and at J to 3 bases, leaving 3 bases not matched to a gene. The CDR3 bases that were read are TGTGCCAGCAGGGCGGACAGGGACACCGGGGAG. This codes for CASRADRDTGE. The full-length CDR3 reads as CASRADRDTGELFF.

In the case of this clone: From the germline J gene comes the end of the CDR3, since the read stops 3 residues before it. The sample contains more than one DNA sequence encoding this CDR3. The chain recombines TRBV6-2 or TRBV6-3 with TRBJ2-7; 10 nucleotides match TRBD1. The CDR3 covers 13 residues. The V segment lost 6 bases and the J segment 4 bases; nucleotides outside the gene matches: 3. The germline V gene encodes CDR1 MNHEY and CDR2 SVGEGT. The CDR3 sequence: CASSLGQGYEQYF. The part of the CDR3 DNA that was read is TGTGCCAGCAGCCTGGGACAGGGGTACGAG.

A note on this clone: The read ends 3 residues early relative to the CDR3; the germline J gene fills the gap. This chain joins TRBV7-9 and TRBJ2-3; 10 nucleotides match TRBD1. The V gene end was trimmed by 11 bases and the J gene end by 2 bases; junction bases not matched to a gene: 4. This CDR3 has 13 amino acids. Germline CDR1 is SEHNR and CDR2 is FQNEAQ (reference sequence). This CDR3 is CAGGQGVTDTQYF. The sequenced part of the CDR3 DNA is TGTGCCGGCGGACAGGGGGTCACAGATACG.

As for this clone: The CDR3 end falls 3 residues outside the read, so it is completed with the germline J gene. The gene calls are TRBV7-2 and TRBJ1-5; the D gene is possibly TRBD1 (5 bases). V dropped 1 base and J dropped 4 bases, with 8 bases sitting between them. This CDR3 is built from 14 residues. CDR1 is SGHTA and CDR2 is FQGNSA in the germline V gene. This chain's CDR3 is CASSLGPGNQPQHF. The part of the CDR3 DNA that was read is TGTGCCAGCAGCTTAGGTCCAGGGAATCAGCCC.

The DNA read from the CDR3 is TGTGCCAGCAGAGCGGTGAGGGTCCAAGAGACC. It is translated as CASRAVRVQET. The whole CDR3 sequence is CASRAVRVQETQYF. This rearrangement joins TRBV6-2 or TRBV6-3 to TRBJ2-5; weak D call: TRBD2 (5 bases). Coverage ceases 3 residues before the CDR3 finishes, and the germline J gene fills in the end. Per the germline V gene, CDR1 is MNHEY and CDR2 is SVGEGT. Trimming stripped 6 bases from V and 1 base from J, with 12 bases between. CDR3 size: 14 residues.

As concerns this clone: The read terminates 3 residues before the CDR3 end, so the remaining end is supplied by the germline J gene. The chain joins TRBV5-6 to TRBJ1-6; no clear D. V was clipped by 0 bases and J by 7 bases, with 8 bases between them. The CDR3 consists of 14 residues. The V gene's germline CDR1 is SGHDT and CDR2 YYEEEE. The sequenced part of the CDR3 DNA is TGTGCCAGCAGCTTGGACAGCCTAAATTCACCC. Amino acids: CASSLDSLNSP. The entire CDR3 sequence reads CASSLDSLNSPLHF.

Of note for this clone: The observed sequence ends 3 residues before the CDR3 terminus, with the missing tail filled in from the germline J gene. This chain uses TRBV30 with TRBJ1-1; D might be TRBD1 (6 bases). This CDR3 spans 13 amino acids. Germline CDR1 and CDR2: GTSNPN and SVGIG (reference sequence). The V end lost 8 bases, the J end lost 2 bases, and 15 bases lay between the germline ends. CDR3 DNA (partial): TGTGCCACGGGGGGGGCGGGTAACACTGAA. Protein sequence: CATGGAGNTE. The full CDR3 protein reads CATGGAGNTEAFF.

This clone is labeled medium-sized (0.01 to 0.1%) based on frequency. The read comes to an end 3 residues before the CDR3 does, leaving the germline J gene to fill in the end. In the same sample, other DNA sequences code for this CDR3. The rearrangement uses TRBV2 and TRBJ1-2; D perhaps matches TRBD1 (5 bases). Germline values: CDR1 SNHLY, CDR2 FYNNEI. Trimming took off 6 bases at V and 2 bases at J, with 10 bases between the two ends. The CDR3 has 13 amino acids. The chain's CDR3 is CASSPDRNYGYTF. Partial CDR3 DNA: TGTGCCAGCAGCCCTGACAGAAACTATGGC.

The sequenced part of the CDR3 DNA is TGCGCCAGCAGCGCGGGGACAGGCCTTCTCACAGATACG. Protein product: CASSAGTGLLTDT. The full CDR3 is CASSAGTGLLTDTQYF. The chain recombines TRBV5-1 with TRBJ2-3; 8 positions match TRBD1. Read data end 3 residues before the CDR3 end; the end is taken from the germline J gene. The CDR3 consists of 16 residues. V lost 4 bases to trimming and J lost 2 bases; unmatched junction nucleotides: 9. Germline CDR1 is SGHRS and CDR2 is YFSETQ.

Of note for this clone: The CDR3 is cut off 3 residues early in the read; its end comes from the germline J gene. This chain uses TRBV5-1 with TRBJ2-3; TRBD1 matches 10 bases. Germline loops: CDR1 SGHRS, CDR2 YFSETQ. The CDR3 sequence is 14 residues long. Trimming at V came to 7 bases and at J to 4 bases, leaving 6 bases not matched to a gene. The CDR3 bases that were read are TGCGCCAGCTTTCGGACAGGGGGAGCAGATACG. Translation gives CASFRTGGADT. The whole CDR3 reads CASFRTGGADTQYF.

Note on this clone: A junction boundary mismatches the germline segment, possibly from a read error. The missing CDR3 end, 3 residues past where the read stops, is filled in from the germline J gene. This chain connects TRBV2 to TRBJ1-4; D is unclear. The germline V gene has CDR1 SNHLY and CDR2 FYNNEI. The CDR3 has 14 residues. CDR3 residues: CAGSEAQDTTPLFF. CDR3 DNA, as far as it was read: TGTGCCGGCAGTGAAGCGCAAGACACCACACCA.

A note on this clone: The read ends 3 residues before the CDR3 terminus; that terminus is restored from the germline J gene. V usage is TRBV5-6 and J usage is TRBJ1-2, with D possibly matching TRBD1 (5 bases). The CDR3 consists of 13 residues. Germline V gene lookup returns CDR1 SGHDT and CDR2 YYEEEE. The CDR3 protein is CASSLSQGRSYTF. CDR3 DNA (partial): TGTGCCAGCAGCTTGTCTCAGGGTAGATCC. Together with reference TRBV5-6 and TRBJ1-2, the CDR3 gives the full variable domain: DAGVTQSPTHLIKTRGQQVTLRCSPKSGHDTVSWYQQALGQGPQFIFQYYEEEERQRGNFPDRFSGHQFPNYSSELNVNALLLGDSALYLCASSLSQGRSYTFGSGTRLTVV.